A single sample gave rise to the 18 T cell receptor beta chains below, sequenced in a study of blood T cells in healthy people across ages. The second PCR ran roughly 7 to 11 cycles with a sample-barcoded 5' primer and J-beta primers. TCRdb re-analysed the 5' RACE reads in MiXCR, keeping a single row per CDR3 protein. The table lists 1.2 million to 1.5 million distinct CDR3 sequences, roughly 40% of them singletons. Sequences were obtained from blood. These TCRs come from a woman aged 18 to 35 in good health.

This clonotype turned up a few times. The CDR3 coding sequence is TGTGCCAGCAGTGAAGGGACTAGTCGTAATGAGCAGTTCTTC. Translated, it gives CASSEGTSRNEQFF. V and J are TRBV6-1 and TRBJ2-1, with 7 positions matching TRBD2. This CDR3 is built from 14 residues. V gave up 1 base and J gave up 7 bases; unmatched junction bases: 4. Germline loops: CDR1 MNHNS, CDR2 SASEGT.

The chain joins TRBV3-1 to TRBJ1-4; D gene uncertain. CDR1 and CDR2 from the germline V gene are LGHDT and YNNKEL (reference sequence). Trimming shortened V by 1 base and J by 4 bases, and 13 bases separated the two germline ends. This CDR3 has 16 residues. CDR3 in DNA: TGTGCCAGCAGCCAAGTAACGGTGGATGGTAATGAAAAACTGTTTTTT. This gives the protein CASSQVTVDGNEKLFF.

J is TRBJ2-4 and V is TRBV7-2, with D hard to call. The CDR3 loop spans 13 amino acids. V was shortened by 3 bases and J by 3 bases, with 6 bases between the two germline ends. Looked up from germline, CDR1 is SGHTA and CDR2 is FQGNSA. The CDR3 DNA follows: TGTGCCAGCAGCTTCGGGCTCAAAAACATTCAGTACTTC. It specifies CASSFGLKNIQYF.

J is TRBJ2-2 and V is TRBV5-5, with D unresolved. Germline loops: CDR1 SGHKS, CDR2 YYEKEE (reference sequence). The ends were cut back, 1 base at V and 6 bases at J, with 7 bases in the middle. The CDR3 runs 13 residues. In nucleotides, the CDR3 is TGTGCCAGCAGCTTGTATGGCTCCGGGGAGCTGTTTTTT. Encoded protein: CASSLYGSGELFF.

The count of this clonotype is one. This chain connects TRBV6-1 to TRBJ2-1; TRBD2 aligns across 11 bases. The germline V gene encodes CDR1 MNHNS and CDR2 SASEGT. Unmatched junction bases numbered 14, after V lost 6 bases and J lost 7 bases. This CDR3 spans 17 amino acids. CDR3 sequence: CASRHVQGTSGINEQFF. The CDR3 DNA sequence: TGTGCCAGCAGACACGTCCAGGGGACTAGCGGTATAAATGAGCAGTTCTTC.

The chain recombines TRBV5-1 with TRBJ2-3; 9 bases fit TRBD2. The CDR3 runs to 16 residues. The germline CDR1 and CDR2 sequences are SGHRS and YFSETQ. With 3 bases clipped from V and 2 bases from J, the junction kept 7 bases outside the gene matches. CDR3 region: CASSSSAGGSTDTQYF. DNA for the CDR3: TGCGCCAGCAGCTCGTCAGCGGGGGGATCCACAGATACGCAGTATTTT.

Written as DNA, the CDR3 is TGCAGTGCTAGAGGGACAGGGGGCCACGAGCAGTACTTC. It is translated as CSARGTGGHEQYF. This chain uses TRBV20-1 with TRBJ2-7; TRBD1 aligns across 11 bases. Germline V gene lookup returns CDR1 DFQATT and CDR2 SNEGSKA (reference sequence). The CDR3 is 13 residues long. V shed 1 base and J 5 bases; nucleotides not matched to a gene: 1.

The J gene is TRBJ2-7, the V gene TRBV2; 8 bases align to TRBD2. Germline loops: CDR1 SNHLY, CDR2 FYNNEI. V shed 2 bases, J shed 3 bases, and the junction held 6 bases outside the gene matches. The CDR3 has 15 amino acids. CDR3 loop: CASSENTSGLYEQYF. Written as DNA, the CDR3 is TGTGCCAGCAGTGAAAACACTAGCGGACTCTACGAGCAGTACTTC.

This clonotype has more than one count but fewer than ten. This chain joins TRBV7-8 and TRBJ2-3, with TRBD2 matching 10 bases. CDR1 and CDR2 (germline): SGHVS, FQNEAQ. This CDR3 has 20 amino acids. V shed 2 bases, J shed 0 bases, and the junction held 14 bases outside the gene matches. The CDR3 DNA reads TGTGCCAGCAGCTTATATGGTCAAGCGGGAGGGGGGCCTAGCACAGATACGCAGTATTTT. Its protein is CASSLYGQAGGGPSTDTQYF.

The genes are TRBV25-1 and TRBJ1-4, with D hard to call. V was cut by 4 bases and J by 6 bases, with 9 bases left in between. Germline assignment: CDR1 MGHDK and CDR2 SYGVNS. The CDR3 covers 13 residues. The CDR3 loop reads CASSVRTDEKLFF. CDR3 bases: TGTGCCAGCAGTGTCCGGACGGATGAAAAACTGTTTTTT.

This clonotype has at least ten counts. The chain recombines TRBV29-1 with TRBJ2-3; D possibly corresponds to TRBD1 (6 bases). The germline V and J ends were trimmed by 4 bases and 2 bases, with 10 bases remaining between them. In germline, CDR1 is SQVTM, CDR2 ANQGSEA. The CDR3 totals 13 residues. The CDR3 sequence is CSVGDTLTDTQYF. The CDR3 region has the DNA TGCAGCGTTGGGGACACGCTCACAGATACGCAGTATTTT.

This clonotype was counted between two and nine times. The chain uses TRBV4-2 and TRBJ2-7; 12 nucleotides line up with TRBD2. CDR1 and CDR2 (germline): LGHNA, YNFKEQ. The junction had 6 bases not matched to a gene; V was cut back by 3 bases and J by 3 bases. CDR3 length equals 16 residues. The CDR3 region has the DNA TGTGCCAGCAGCCAGACGACTAGCGGGAGCCTCTACGAGCAGTACTTC. Its translation: CASSQTTSGSLYEQYF.

To note about this clonotype: A junction end diverges from the germline sequence, so it may reflect a read error. The J gene is TRBJ2-7, the V gene TRBV12-3 or TRBV12-4; TRBD1 matches 10 bases. This CDR3 contains 15 residues. The CDR3 nucleotides read TGTACCAGCAGTCTCGGGACAGGGGTTTCCTACGAGCAGTACTTC. It specifies CTSSLGTGVSYEQYF.

This rearrangement joins TRBV2 to TRBJ1-5; 7 bases align to TRBD1. The CDR3 length is 15 residues. V dropped 2 bases and J dropped 4; count of bases not matched to a gene: 5. Per germline, CDR1 SNHLY and CDR2 FYNNEI. CDR3 amino acids: CASSEQGQANQPQHF. DNA of the CDR3: TGTGCCAGCAGTGAACAAGGACAGGCTAATCAGCCCCAGCATTTT.

The chain couples TRBV4-2 to TRBJ2-1, with 7 nucleotides matching TRBD2. The CDR3 has 15 amino acids. V lost 6 bases and J lost 0; bases outside the gene matches: 5. Germline CDR1 reads LGHNA; CDR2 reads YNFKEQ. The CDR3 region is CASSRGEISYNEQFF. The DNA of the CDR3 is TGTGCCAGCAGTCGGGGGGAAATCTCCTACAATGAGCAGTTCTTC.

The chain couples TRBV20-1 to TRBJ2-3; weak D call: TRBD1 (5 bases). Per germline, CDR1 DFQATT and CDR2 SNEGSKA (reference sequence). This CDR3 has 15 amino acids. V lost 3 bases to trimming and J lost 3 bases, with 16 bases between them. This chain's CDR3 is CSARTENVRTDTQYF. CDR3 DNA sequence: TGCAGTGCTAGGACAGAGAACGTTCGGACAGATACGCAGTATTTT.

In this sample, this clonotype turned up a few times. The chain carries TRBV5-1 and TRBJ2-1; weak D call: TRBD2 (6 bases). The germline V gene has CDR1 SGHRS and CDR2 YFSETQ. The length of the CDR3 is 16 residues. V was clipped by 2 bases and J by 4 bases, with 16 bases between them. This CDR3 reads CASSFGVAAEYNEQFF. DNA for the CDR3: TGCGCCAGCAGCTTCGGCGTAGCGGCCGAGTACAATGAGCAGTTCTTC.

Only a few counts were recorded for this clonotype. The CDR3 protein is CAWSADSSNQPQHF. CDR3 in DNA: TGTGCCTGGAGTGCTGACAGTAGCAATCAGCCCCAGCATTTT. The rearrangement links TRBV30 to TRBJ1-5; possibly TRBD1 for D (5 bases). The V and J ends lost 1 base and 0 bases respectively, with 7 bases between them. Germline assignment: CDR1 GTSNPN and CDR2 SVGIG (reference sequence). CDR3 length equals 14 residues.